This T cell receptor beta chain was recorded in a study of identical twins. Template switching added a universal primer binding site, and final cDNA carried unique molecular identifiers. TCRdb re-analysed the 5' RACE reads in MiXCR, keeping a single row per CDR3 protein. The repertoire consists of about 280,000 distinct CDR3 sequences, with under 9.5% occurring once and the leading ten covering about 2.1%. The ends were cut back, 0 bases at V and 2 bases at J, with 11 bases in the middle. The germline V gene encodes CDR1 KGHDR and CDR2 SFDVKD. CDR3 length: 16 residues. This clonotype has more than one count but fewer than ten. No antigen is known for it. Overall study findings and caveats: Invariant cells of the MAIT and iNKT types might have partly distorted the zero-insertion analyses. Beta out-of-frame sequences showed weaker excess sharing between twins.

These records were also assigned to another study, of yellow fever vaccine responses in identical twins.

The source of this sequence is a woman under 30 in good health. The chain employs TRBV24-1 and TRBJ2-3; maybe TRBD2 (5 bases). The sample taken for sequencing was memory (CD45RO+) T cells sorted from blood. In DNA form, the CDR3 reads TGTGCCACCAGTGATTTGGGCGGGTACGACACAGATACGCAGTATTTT. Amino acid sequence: CATSDLGGYDTDTQYF.